The 21 T cell receptor beta chains in this list originate from one sample, sequenced in a study of blood T cell repertoires in COVID-19. Clones were sequenced by immunoSEQ multiplex PCR, and TCRdb holds only the in-frame ones, with some missing. This table has 150,000 to 180,000 clones, around 84% appearing once. What was sequenced was peripheral blood. These receptors all come from a man older than 75 with acute or convalescent COVID-19.

In its sample, this clone was seen once. The chain has TRBV25-1 and TRBJ2-5; 8 bases line up with TRBD2. The CDR3 loop spans 15 amino acids. Germline CDR1 is MGHDK and CDR2 is SYGVNS. J was trimmed by 2 bases and V by 1 base; bases with no gene match: 3. CDR3 region: CASSESLADQETQYF. The CDR3 coding sequence is TGTGCCAGCAGTGAATCACTAGCGGATCAAGAGACCCAGTACTTC.

The CDR3 sequence: CASSLGPRGEETQYF. The CDR3 DNA reads as TGCGCCAGCAGCTTGGGGCCCCGGGGGGAAGAGACCCAGTACTTC. The chain carries TRBV5-1 and TRBJ2-5; 7 bases map to TRBD2. V was pared by 0 bases and J by 3 bases, with 5 bases of the junction left unmatched. Germline-derived CDR1 and CDR2 are SGHRS and YFSETQ. This CDR3 contains 15 residues.

The chain uses TRBV6-1 and TRBJ1-5; the D is unclear. Germline-derived CDR1 and CDR2 are MNHNS and SASEGT. This CDR3 comprises 12 residues. V lost 3 bases, J lost 5 bases, and 5 bases lay in between. The CDR3 DNA is TGTGCCAGCAGTGAGTACTATCAGCCCCAGCATTTT. It is translated as CASSEYYQPQHF.

This clone was seen a handful of times. V usage is TRBV2 and J usage is TRBJ1-6, with a possible D match to TRBD1 (6 bases). The CDR3 runs 13 residues. V shed 10 bases and J shed 7 bases, with 14 bases lying between them. In germline, CDR1 is SNHLY, CDR2 FYNNEI. This CDR3 is CAMRQVGNSPLHF. The CDR3 DNA follows: TGTGCCATGCGACAGGTCGGGAATTCACCCCTCCACTTT.

The gene calls are TRBV7-2 and TRBJ2-3, with a weak D call TRBD1 (5 bases). This CDR3 comprises 14 residues. Germline V gene data show CDR1 as SGHTA and CDR2 as FQGNSA. V lost 0 bases and J 7 bases, leaving 11 bases between the germline ends. The CDR3 DNA reads as TGTGCCAGCAGCTTAGCTGACTCAGGGAATACGCAGTATTTT. Protein product: CASSLADSGNTQYF.

This chain joins TRBV9 and TRBJ2-2; D unclear. V gave up 2 bases and J gave up 3 bases, with 8 bases separating them. Germline V gives CDR1 SGDLS, CDR2 YYNGEE. The CDR3 extends over 14 amino acids. The CDR3 nucleotides read TGTGCCAGCAGCGTCCAGGAATACACCGGGGAGCTGTTTTTT. As protein: CASSVQEYTGELFF.

The V call is TRBV28, the J call TRBJ1-2; possible D gene TRBD1, 6 bases. The CDR3 consists of 18 residues. Trimming shortened V by 2 bases and J by 4 bases, and 23 bases separated the two germline ends. Germline loops: CDR1 MDHEN, CDR2 SYDVKM. This CDR3 reads CASSLPLGAQGLRYGYTF. The CDR3 DNA reads TGTGCCAGCAGTTTACCGTTGGGGGCTCAAGGGCTGCGCTATGGCTACACCTTC.

The chain is built from TRBV19 and TRBJ2-7; TRBD1 might be the D (6 bases). Trimming removed 1 base at V and 1 base at J, with 11 bases between. Per the germline V gene, CDR1 is LNHDA and CDR2 is SQIVND (reference sequence). The CDR3 spans 15 residues. CDR3 nucleotide sequence: TGTGCCAGTAGTATAGGGGGGCGTTTTTCCTACGAGCAGTACTTC. Translation: CASSIGGRFSYEQYF.

The CDR3: CASSPSTTGNTEAFF. The DNA of the CDR3 is TGTGCCAGTAGTCCCTCAACTACGGGGAACACTGAAGCTTTCTTT. The chain recombines TRBV19 with TRBJ1-1, with D hard to call. V was shortened by 5 bases and J by 1 base, with 14 bases between the two germline ends. CDR1 LNHDA and CDR2 SQIVND come from the germline V gene (reference sequence). The CDR3 is 15 residues long.

The chain joins TRBV19 to TRBJ1-3; D not certain. Deletions cut 3 bases from V and 3 bases from J, with 6 bases between. Germline lookup yields CDR1 LNHDA and CDR2 SQIVND (reference sequence). The CDR3 has 13 amino acids. The CDR3 reads CASSIGNGNTIYF. The DNA for the CDR3 is TGTGCCAGTAGTATCGGGAATGGAAACACCATATATTTT.

This clone was recorded a few times. This chain connects TRBV2 to TRBJ1-3; a possible D gene is TRBD1 (5 bases). The CDR3 extends over 15 amino acids. The V end lost 8 bases, the J end lost 0 bases, and 14 bases lay between the germline ends. Germline-derived CDR1 and CDR2 are SNHLY and FYNNEI. The CDR3 protein is CASGGEGRSGNTIYF. DNA of the CDR3: TGTGCCAGCGGAGGGGAGGGGCGCTCTGGAAACACCATATATTTT.

This clone came up once. The chain recombines TRBV6-5 with TRBJ1-2; the D gene is possibly TRBD1 (5 bases). The germline V and J ends were trimmed by 6 bases and 4 bases, with 9 bases remaining between them. The CDR3 is 12 amino acids. Germline V gene sequence: CDR1 MNHEY, CDR2 SVGAGI. Written as DNA, the CDR3 is TGTGCCAGCAGCGGGGGAGGCTATGGCTACACCTTC. This encodes CASSGGGYGYTF.

The V gene is TRBV19, the J gene TRBJ1-5; D perhaps matches TRBD1 (5 bases). The ends were cut back, 2 bases at V and 2 bases at J, with 7 bases in the middle. CDR3 length equals 14 residues. The germline V gene has CDR1 LNHDA and CDR2 SQIVND (reference sequence). The DNA of the CDR3 is TGTGCCAGTAGTATACCCAGGGGCAATCAGCCCCAGCATTTT. Translating it yields CASSIPRGNQPQHF.

The V call is TRBV13, the J call TRBJ2-2; 15 bases match TRBD2. Germline CDR1 and CDR2: PRHDT and FYEKMQ (reference sequence). Trimming at V came to 5 bases and at J to 2 bases, leaving 12 bases not matched to a gene. The CDR3 has 20 residues. The CDR3 loop is CASSPKSGTSGGSNTGELFF. CDR3 sequence (DNA): TGTGCCAGCAGCCCCAAGTCCGGGACTAGCGGGGGGTCAAACACCGGGGAGCTGTTTTTT.

This chain joins TRBV7-2 and TRBJ2-5; D is possibly TRBD2 (5 bases). The CDR3 is 13 amino acids. The ends were cut back, 1 base at V and 2 bases at J, with 5 bases in the middle. The germline V gene has CDR1 SGHTA and CDR2 FQGNSA. CDR3 protein: CASSLGEQETQYF. CDR3 bases: TGTGCCAGCAGCTTAGGGGAGCAAGAGACCCAGTACTTC.

This clone was recorded many times. The DNA of the CDR3 is TGTGCCAGCAGCTCAGACATTGACGGCTACACCTTC. Protein product: CASSSDIDGYTF. V is TRBV5-4 and J is TRBJ1-2; D gene unclear. The CDR3 is made up of 12 amino acids. Germline CDR1 is SGHNT and CDR2 is YYREEE (reference sequence). V was cut by 3 bases and J by 8 bases, with 11 bases left in between. Based on the CDR3 plus reference TRBV5-4 and TRBJ1-2, the full variable domain is ETGVTQSPTHLIKTRGQQVTLRCSSQSGHNTVSWYQQALGQGPQFIFQYYREEENGRGNFPPRFSGLQFPNYSSELNVNALELDDSALYLCASSSDIDGYTFGSGTRLTVV.

Concerning this clone itself: Other DNA sequences within the sample encode an identical CDR3. The chain links TRBV19 to TRBJ1-6; D ambiguous. V lost 7 bases and J 9 bases, leaving 10 bases between the germline ends. Germline V gene lookup returns CDR1 LNHDA and CDR2 SQIVND (reference sequence). The CDR3 contains 12 residues. CDR3 bases: TGTGCCAGTACCGGGAGAGGTTCACCCCTCCACTTT. Amino acids: CASTGRGSPLHF.

This clone occurred a few times. The genes are TRBV2 and TRBJ1-5; 7 bases line up with TRBD1. CDR1 is SNHLY and CDR2 is FYNNEI in the germline V gene. The CDR3 is 13 residues long. Trimming took 6 bases from V and 4 from J; bases not matched to a gene: 3. The CDR3 reads CASRGQLNQPQHF. CDR3 coding DNA: TGTGCCAGCAGGGGACAGTTGAATCAGCCCCAGCATTTT.

Notes on this clone: Different DNA sequences within this sample yield the same CDR3. The chain recombines TRBV4-3 with TRBJ2-7; D is ambiguous. The germline V gene encodes CDR1 LGHNA and CDR2 YSLEER. There are 14 residues in the CDR3. Trimming took off 1 base at V and 3 bases at J, with 10 bases between the two ends. The CDR3 spells CASSQGPGHYEQYF. CDR3 nucleotide sequence: TGCGCCAGCAGCCAAGGCCCAGGCCACTACGAGCAGTACTTC.

The rearrangement joins TRBV5-6 to TRBJ2-2; D is possibly TRBD1 (6 bases). The CDR3 has 14 amino acids. V gave up 2 bases and J gave up 5 bases, with 10 bases separating them. CDR1 SGHDT and CDR2 YYEEEE come from the germline V gene. The CDR3 sequence is CASSFRGPTGELFF. CDR3 nucleotide sequence: TGTGCCAGCAGCTTCAGGGGACCGACCGGGGAGCTGTTTTTT.

The chain carries TRBV28 and TRBJ1-2; D unclear. This CDR3 has 13 residues. Germline-derived CDR1 and CDR2 are MDHEN and SYDVKM. V was clipped by 5 bases and J by 5 bases, with 12 bases between them. The chain's CDR3 is CASSIGQRYGYTF. In DNA form, the CDR3 reads TGTGCCAGCAGTATTGGGCAGAGATATGGCTACACCTTC.